The 26 T cell receptor beta chains in this list originate from one sample, sequenced in a study of blood T cell repertoires in COVID-19. Some clones are missing from TCRdb's copy, which holds only in-frame ones; the method was immunoSEQ multiplex PCR. The sample comprises 150,000 or so clones, more than 75% of which are singletons, and around 15% rests with the top ten. Sequencing was done on a sample of peripheral blood. The receptors here all came from a human donor with acute or convalescent COVID-19. The donor label of this sample is uncertain.

The CDR3: CASSWANTGASYGYTF. Here the CDR3 DNA reads TGTGCCAGCAGCTGGGCCAACACAGGGGCTTCCTATGGCTACACCTTC. The rearrangement joins TRBV5-6 to TRBJ1-2, with TRBD1 matching 7 bases. The CDR3 covers 16 residues. Trimming removed 3 bases from V and 4 bases from J; junction bases left unmatched: 12. CDR1 is SGHDT and CDR2 is YYEEEE in the germline V gene.

The rearrangement uses TRBV18 and TRBJ1-4; possibly TRBD1 for D (5 bases). The ends were cut back, 3 bases at V and 8 bases at J, with 19 bases in the middle. CDR1 is KGHSH, CDR2 LQKENI, per germline. The length of the CDR3 is 16 residues. In DNA form, the CDR3 reads TGTGCCAGCTCACCCCTCCTGGGGCTCTCCCAGGAAAAACTGTTTTTT. Translation: CASSPLLGLSQEKLFF.

V gene TRBV6-6 combines with J gene TRBJ2-1, with TRBD1 matching 10 bases. Per the germline V gene, CDR1 is MNHNY and CDR2 is SVGAGI (reference sequence). Germline trimming cut 5 bases from V and 9 bases from J; bases unmatched to any gene: 10. This CDR3 is 15 amino acids long. The CDR3 coding sequence is TGTGCCAGCAGTAAGGGACAGGGGCAGTGGGGTGAGCAGTTCTTC. It yields the protein CASSKGQGQWGEQFF.

This chain joins TRBV6-1 and TRBJ1-4; a weak D match, TRBD1 (5 bases). CDR1 and CDR2 from the germline V gene are MNHNS and SASEGT. V dropped 3 bases and J dropped 7 bases, with 9 bases sitting between them. CDR3 size: 13 residues. CDR3 protein: CASSDRVGEKLFF. Here the CDR3 DNA reads TGTGCCAGCAGTGACAGGGTCGGTGAAAAACTGTTTTTT.

The genes are TRBV7-3 and TRBJ2-1; 7 nucleotides align to TRBD2. Germline CDR1 and CDR2: SGHTA and FQGTGA. This CDR3 is 13 amino acids long. V shed 5 bases, J shed 7 bases, and the junction held 5 bases outside the gene matches. In nucleotides, the CDR3 is TGTGCCAGCAGCCTCCAGGGAGGGAATGAGCAGTTCTTC. Encoded protein: CASSLQGGNEQFF. The entire variable domain, with the rest obtained from reference TRBV7-3 and TRBJ2-1, is as follows: GAGVSQTPSNKVTEKGKYVELRCDPISGHTALYWYRQSLGQGPEFLIYFQGTGAADDSGLPNDRFFAVRPEGSVSTLKIQRTERGDSAVYLCASSLQGGNEQFFGPGTRLTVL.

The chain carries TRBV10-3 and TRBJ1-2; 12 nucleotides agree with TRBD1. V lost 10 bases, J lost 1 base, and 7 bases stayed unmatched. The CDR3 runs to 15 residues. Germline values: CDR1 ENHRY, CDR2 SYGVKD. In DNA, the CDR3 is TGTGCCACCACGGGACAGGGGGCGGATAACTATGGCTACACCTTC. Its protein product is CATTGQGADNYGYTF.

The chain carries TRBV19 and TRBJ1-2, with 7 bases identical to TRBD1. V shed 5 bases and J 4 bases; nucleotides not matched to a gene: 7. CDR3 length: 14 residues. Germline CDR1 LNHDA, CDR2 SQIVND (reference sequence). Written as DNA, the CDR3 is TGTGCCAGTAGTGCGGGACAGTCAATCTATGGCTACACCTTC. It translates to CASSAGQSIYGYTF.

V is TRBV25-1 and J is TRBJ1-1; maybe TRBD1 (6 bases). Germline-derived CDR1 and CDR2 are MGHDK and SYGVNS. V lost 6 bases and J 3 bases, leaving 11 bases between the germline ends. The CDR3 runs to 13 residues. The CDR3 reads CASRDRSYTEAFF. The CDR3 DNA reads as TGTGCCAGCAGGGACAGATCTTACACTGAAGCTTTCTTT.

This clone was found once. The chain couples TRBV7-9 to TRBJ2-1; 8 bases are shared with TRBD1. CDR1 and CDR2 from the germline V gene are SEHNR and FQNEAQ (reference sequence). The J segment lost 7 bases and the V segment lost 1 base, leaving 0 bases of the junction unmatched. This CDR3 has 13 residues. The CDR3 DNA sequence: TGTGCCAGCAGCTTAGGACAGGGGAATGAGCAGTTCTTC. As protein: CASSLGQGNEQFF.

This chain joins TRBV27 and TRBJ1-2, with D unresolved. Trimming left V 5 bases short and J 3 bases short, with 10 bases between. The CDR3 covers 13 residues. Germline values: CDR1 MNHEY, CDR2 SMNVEV (reference sequence). The CDR3 DNA sequence: TGTGCCAGCAGTAGGTCAGGCTACTATGGCTACACCTTC. Its translation is CASSRSGYYGYTF.

The chain uses TRBV7-3 and TRBJ2-5; TRBD2 might be the D (5 bases). The V and J ends lost 0 bases and 5 bases respectively, with 10 bases between them. The CDR3 is 14 amino acids. Germline lookup yields CDR1 SGHTA and CDR2 FQGTGA. The CDR3 coding sequence is TGTGCCAGCAGCTTAACGGACTTAGCGGAGACCCAGTACTTC. Protein sequence: CASSLTDLAETQYF.

This chain uses TRBV27 with TRBJ2-1; D call uncertain. CDR1 MNHEY and CDR2 SMNVEV come from the germline V gene (reference sequence). Trimming left V 5 bases short and J 7 bases short, with 18 bases between. This CDR3 comprises 15 residues. CDR3 DNA sequence: TGTGCCAGCAGTCGCGCGGAAGATTCTATGAATGAGCAGTTCTTC. Amino acids: CASSRAEDSMNEQFF.

The sample holds one count of this clone. The chain combines TRBV30 with TRBJ2-4, with a weak D call TRBD2 (6 bases). Germline-derived CDR1 and CDR2 are GTSNPN and SVGIG (reference sequence). Trimming shortened V by 1 base and J by 11 bases, and 18 bases separated the two germline ends. This CDR3 region has 14 residues. CDR3 nucleotide sequence: TGTGCCTGGAGTGCCGGACTACAGTTGGGATTTCAGTACTTC. Translation: CAWSAGLQLGFQYF.

This clone appeared once. This rearrangement joins TRBV5-6 to TRBJ1-6; tentatively, D is TRBD1 (6 bases). Per germline, CDR1 SGHDT and CDR2 YYEEEE. There are 15 residues in the CDR3. V lost 0 bases and J 9 bases, leaving 13 bases between the germline ends. CDR3 loop: CASSLGPGQSSPLHF. The CDR3 DNA sequence: TGTGCCAGCAGCTTGGGGCCGGGACAAAGTTCACCCCTCCACTTT.

The gene calls are TRBV7-3 and TRBJ1-1; maybe TRBD1 (5 bases). The CDR3 spans 12 residues. Germline V lookup: CDR1 SGHTA, CDR2 FQGTGA. Trimming removed 4 bases from V and 7 bases from J, with 10 bases in between. The CDR3 region is CASSYDSGEAFF. The CDR3 coding sequence is TGTGCCAGCAGCTACGACAGTGGTGAAGCTTTCTTT.

The J gene is TRBJ1-2, the V gene TRBV5-1; no reliable D call. The CDR3 sequence is 13 residues long. The germline V gene encodes CDR1 SGHRS and CDR2 YFSETQ. Trimming removed 0 bases at V and 7 bases at J, with 10 bases between. In nucleotides, the CDR3 is TGCGCCAGCAGCTTGGAAGGGCGGGCTGGCTACACCTTC. Encoded protein: CASSLEGRAGYTF. The whole variable domain, remainder taken from reference TRBV5-1 and TRBJ1-2, is KAGVTQTPRYLIKTRGQQVTLSCSPISGHRSVSWYQQTPGQGLQFLFEYFSETQRNKGNFPGRFSGRQFSNSRSEMNVSTLELGDSALYLCASSLEGRAGYTFGSGTRLTVV.

The sample holds one count of this clone. This chain links TRBV19 with TRBJ1-5; no definite D call. Germline CDR1 reads LNHDA; CDR2 reads SQIVND (reference sequence). The CDR3 extends over 14 amino acids. V was pared by 9 bases and J by 0 bases, with 12 bases between. CDR3 sequence: CASEEGSSNQPQHF. The CDR3 nucleotides read TGTGCCAGCGAGGAGGGCAGTAGCAATCAGCCCCAGCATTTT.

The CDR3 DNA reads as TGTGCCTGGAGGGGACAGGGACTTTATACGCAGTATTTT. Translating it yields CAWRGQGLYTQYF. The chain is built from TRBV30 and TRBJ2-3; TRBD1 matches at 9 bases. J lost 7 bases, V lost 3 bases, and 5 bases had no gene match. Per germline, CDR1 GTSNPN and CDR2 SVGIG (reference sequence). This CDR3 spans 13 amino acids.

The gene calls are TRBV7-2 and TRBJ1-2; D is perhaps TRBD1 (5 bases). Germline V gene data show CDR1 as SGHTA and CDR2 as FQGNSA. V lost 5 bases and J lost 6, with 13 bases in between. CDR3 length equals 13 residues. The DNA of the CDR3 is TGTGCCAGCAGCATAGGTACGGGGGATGGCTACACCTTC. As protein: CASSIGTGDGYTF.

The rearrangement links TRBV7-2 to TRBJ1-6; D may be TRBD1 (6 bases). Germline V gene lookup returns CDR1 SGHTA and CDR2 FQGNSA. Deletions cut 2 bases from V and 8 bases from J, with 16 bases between. The CDR3 has 16 residues. This CDR3 is CASSLFPGVVDSPLHF. DNA of the CDR3: TGTGCCAGCAGCTTATTTCCAGGGGTGGTGGATTCACCCCTCCACTTT.

The rearrangement joins TRBV7-6 to TRBJ1-4; 10 bases align to TRBD1. CDR3 length: 15 amino acids. V lost 1 base and J lost 5; bases outside the gene matches: 1. Per germline, CDR1 SGHVS and CDR2 FNYEAQ. The DNA of the CDR3 is TGTGCCAGCAGCTTAGGGACAGGGGGAAATGAAAAACTGTTTTTT. Translation gives CASSLGTGGNEKLFF.

This chain connects TRBV5-6 to TRBJ2-3; 7 nucleotides align to TRBD1. Germline trimming cut 0 bases from V and 3 bases from J; bases unmatched to any gene: 7. The CDR3 spans 16 residues. Germline V gene sequence: CDR1 SGHDT, CDR2 YYEEEE. The CDR3 DNA reads as TGTGCCAGCAGCTTGGTGACTCAGGGGGAGACAGATACGCAGTATTTT. As protein: CASSLVTQGETDTQYF.

The chain is built from TRBV6-6 and TRBJ1-1; 7 bases agree with TRBD1. Germline CDR1 is MNHNY and CDR2 is SVGAGI (reference sequence). The junction had 8 bases not matched to a gene; V was cut back by 2 bases and J by 11 bases. The CDR3 is made up of 13 amino acids. CDR3 protein: CASSYLTGTEAFF. CDR3 bases: TGTGCCAGCAGTTACCTAACCGGGACAGAGGCTTTCTTT.

The rearrangement joins TRBV6-2 or TRBV6-3 to TRBJ1-5, with TRBD1 as a possible D gene (6 bases). V was shortened by 6 bases and J by 7 bases, with 16 bases between the two germline ends. The germline CDR1 and CDR2 sequences are MNHEY and SVGEGT. CDR3 size: 14 residues. In nucleotides, the CDR3 is TGTGCCAGCAGCCCCCTGAGGGGGGGACAGCCCCAGCATTTT. It is translated as CASSPLRGGQPQHF.

Here the CDR3 reads CASSLEPGTYEQYF. CDR3 bases: TGTGCCAGCAGCTTAGAACCGGGGACCTACGAGCAGTACTTC. V is TRBV11-2 and J is TRBJ2-7; possible D gene TRBD2, 5 bases. The CDR3 is made up of 14 amino acids. From germline, CDR1 is SGHAT and CDR2 FQNNGV. With 0 bases removed from V and 2 bases from J, the gap between germline ends came to 8 bases.

This chain uses TRBV30 with TRBJ1-3, with D possibly TRBD1 on 6 matching bases. CDR1 GTSNPN and CDR2 SVGIG come from the germline V gene (reference sequence). This CDR3 comprises 12 residues. Trimming pared 2 bases from V and 4 bases from J, leaving 6 bases between. The DNA for the CDR3 is TGTGCCTGGAGTAGGGGGGGAAACACCATATATTTT. It encodes CAWSRGGNTIYF.